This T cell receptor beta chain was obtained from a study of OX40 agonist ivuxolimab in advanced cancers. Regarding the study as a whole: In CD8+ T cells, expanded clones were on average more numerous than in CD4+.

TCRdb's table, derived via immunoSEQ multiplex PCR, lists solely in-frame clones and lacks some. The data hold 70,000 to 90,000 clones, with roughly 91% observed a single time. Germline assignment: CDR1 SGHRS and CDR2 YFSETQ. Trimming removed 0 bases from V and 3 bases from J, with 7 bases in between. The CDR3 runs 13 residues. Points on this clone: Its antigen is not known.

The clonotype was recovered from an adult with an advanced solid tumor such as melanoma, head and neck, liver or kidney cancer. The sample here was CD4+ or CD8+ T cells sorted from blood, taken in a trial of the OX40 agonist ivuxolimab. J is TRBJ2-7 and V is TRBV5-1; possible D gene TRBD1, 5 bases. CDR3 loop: CASSLGTGYEQYF. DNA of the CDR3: TGCGCCAGCAGCTTGGGTACAGGCTACGAGCAGTACTTC. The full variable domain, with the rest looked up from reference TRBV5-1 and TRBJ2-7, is KAGVTQTPRYLIKTRGQQVTLSCSPISGHRSVSWYQQTPGQGLQFLFEYFSETQRNKGNFPGRFSGRQFSNSRSEMNVSTLELGDSALYLCASSLGTGYEQYFGPGTRLTVT.